The clone carrying this TCR beta chain has only a few counts. The antigen remains undetermined. At one end the junction does not follow the germline gene, possibly because of a read error. TCRdb used MiXCR to reprocess the RACE reads, holding one entry per CDR3 protein. Of approximately 97,000 distinct CDR3 sequences in the sample, about an eighth are singletons; the top ten hold 3.2%. The time point: patch test 2, 6 weeks after DPC sensitization. The treatment: therapeutic diphenylcyclopropenone sensitization with weekly scalp DPC. Unfractionated whole blood was the source from which total RNA was extracted. This sample was included in a study of human T cells and chemical hapten exposure. As for the study in general: Weekly administration of diphenylcyclopropenone to the scalp of patients continued throughout the roughly 22-week study.

Germline CDR1 SSHAT, CDR2 FNYEAQ (reference sequence). The CDR3 consists of 15 residues. General study results and limits: It was expanded TCRs that formed significantly more large CDR3 similarity clusters than controls did.

Material: whole blood, obtained in connection with sensitization to the hapten diphenylcyclopropenone (DPC). This clonotype was obtained from a woman between 40 and 50 years old with alopecia areata. Some clones in this sample may be carry-over from other donors' samples. The rearrangement joins TRBV7-7 to TRBJ2-1; 13 positions match TRBD2. The CDR3 region is CASSPGLAGINEQFF. For the CDR3, the DNA is TGTGCTAGCAGCCCGGGACTAGCGGGGATCAATGAGCAGTTCTTC.